These 7 T cell receptor beta chains came from one sample sequenced in a study of T cells in localized non-small cell lung cancer. Here immunoSEQ multiplex PCR was the method, and the copy in TCRdb shows in-frame clones only, minus some. The data show approximately 140,000 clones, roughly 90% seen once. The starting material was peripheral blood, obtained before any cancer treatment. These receptors originate from a female donor older than 55 with stage I lung adenocarcinoma.

The rearrangement uses TRBV19 and TRBJ2-3; possible D gene TRBD1, 6 bases. Germline CDR1 LNHDA, CDR2 SQIVND (reference sequence). The V and J ends lost 4 bases and 1 base respectively, with 12 bases between them. This CDR3 comprises 15 residues. In DNA, the CDR3 is TGTGCCAGTAGTAGGCCCGAGGGGGGCACAGATACGCAGTATTTT. This sequence encodes CASSRPEGGTDTQYF.

This clone was counted a few times. The V call is TRBV29-1, the J call TRBJ2-3, with a possible D match to TRBD1 (5 bases). V lost 4 bases to trimming and J lost 6 bases, with 11 bases between them. Germline V gene lookup returns CDR1 SQVTM and CDR2 ANQGSEA. CDR3 length: 12 residues. Here the CDR3 reads CSVGPDSDTQYF. The CDR3 DNA follows: TGCAGCGTTGGGCCTGACAGTGATACGCAGTATTTT.

For the CDR3, the DNA is TGTGCCAGCAGAAGGGGACTTAAGAAAGGGACTAGCCAGTTCAATGAGCAGTTCTTC. This sequence encodes CASRRGLKKGTSQFNEQFF. V gene TRBV5-8 combines with J gene TRBJ2-1; 9 nucleotides align to TRBD2. The germline CDR1 and CDR2 sequences are SGHTS and YDEGEE. The CDR3 loop spans 19 amino acids. The junction had 21 bases not matched to a gene; V was cut back by 5 bases and J by 6 bases.

This chain connects TRBV18 to TRBJ2-2; D may correspond to TRBD1 or TRBD2 (6 bases each). V lost 6 bases to trimming and J lost 5 bases, with 16 bases between them. This CDR3 is built from 15 residues. Germline CDR1 and CDR2: KGHSH and LQKENI. In DNA, the CDR3 is TGTGCCAGCTCGCAACGAGAAGGGGGGACCGGGGAGCTGTTTTTT. It translates to CASSQREGGTGELFF.

The genes are TRBV6-5 and TRBJ1-1; D is ambiguous. Trimming took off 6 bases at V and 1 base at J, with 9 bases between the two ends. The CDR3 runs 13 residues. Germline V gene lookup returns CDR1 MNHEY and CDR2 SVGAGI. CDR3 sequence reads: CASRSYSNTEAFF. CDR3 sequence (DNA): TGTGCCAGCAGATCCTACTCGAACACTGAAGCTTTCTTT.

Of note for this clone: Within the sample, other DNA sequences also encode this same CDR3. V usage is TRBV5-1 and J usage is TRBJ2-1; unclear D gene. V was trimmed by 0 bases and J by 0 bases, leaving 7 bases between them. In germline, CDR1 is SGHRS, CDR2 YFSETQ. This CDR3 has 15 residues. The CDR3 sequence is CASSLEGSSYNEQFF. In DNA, the CDR3 is TGCGCCAGCAGCTTGGAGGGTAGCTCCTACAATGAGCAGTTCTTC.

The gene calls are TRBV2 and TRBJ1-2; D may be TRBD1 (6 bases). CDR1 is SNHLY, CDR2 FYNNEI, per germline. Trimming cost V 0 bases and J 11 bases, with 16 bases left between them. The CDR3 spans 14 residues. CDR3 amino acids: CASSEALRGREYTF. In DNA, the CDR3 is TGTGCCAGCAGTGAAGCGCTCCGGGGGCGCGAGTACACCTTC.